These 24 T cell receptor beta chains came from one sample sequenced in a study of T cells in Graves' hyperthyroidism and ophthalmopathy. From RNA transcripts, TCR beta CDR3 regions were amplified. Initially, a first-round RT-PCR of the TCR CDR3 employed the HTBI primer set. TCRdb re-derived calls from the multiplex PCR reads in MiXCR, one entry per CDR3 protein. The sample yields approximately 640,000 distinct CDR3 sequences, around 15% seen once. Sequenced material: blood. The receptors shown here come from a woman in her thirties with Graves' hyperthyroidism.

This clonotype was found many times. The rearrangement uses TRBV3-1 and TRBJ2-7; D is undetermined. This CDR3 is 14 amino acids long. Germline V gives CDR1 LGHDT, CDR2 YNNKEL (reference sequence). With 4 bases removed from V and 3 bases from J, the gap between germline ends came to 13 bases. Written as DNA, the CDR3 is TGTGCCAGCAGCCCGCAAATGCTGGGCTACGAGCAGTACTTC. Protein: CASSPQMLGYEQYF.

This clonotype turned up a few times. The V and J genes are TRBV12-3 or TRBV12-4 and TRBJ1-2, with TRBD1 identical over 8 bases. V dropped 4 bases and J dropped 0; count of bases not matched to a gene: 10. The CDR3 runs to 17 residues. The CDR3, as DNA: TGTGCCAGCAGTTCCGTTGGGACAGGCCCCACTAACTATGGCTACACCTTC. Its protein product is CASSSVGTGPTNYGYTF.

This clonotype was seen a few times. The chain carries TRBV7-9 and TRBJ2-5, with TRBD1 matching 9 bases. This CDR3 contains 18 residues. Per germline, CDR1 SEHNR and CDR2 FQNEAQ (reference sequence). V dropped 5 bases and J dropped 4; count of bases not matched to a gene: 17. As DNA, the CDR3 is TGTGCCAGCAGCCACTCCCGATACCGGGACAGGGTTTTAGAGACCCAGTACTTC. It is translated as CASSHSRYRDRVLETQYF.

In DNA, the CDR3 is TGTGCCAGTAGAATCAGGGTTGGCAATCAGCCCCAGCATTTT. Translation gives CASRIRVGNQPQHF. V and J are TRBV19 and TRBJ1-5, with D possibly matching TRBD1 (5 bases). This CDR3 is built from 14 residues. CDR1 is LNHDA and CDR2 is SQIVND in the germline V gene (reference sequence). Trimming took 6 bases from V and 2 from J, leaving 11 bases between them.

This clonotype occurred many times. V and J are TRBV27 and TRBJ2-7, with a possible D match to TRBD1 (6 bases). Between the trimmed V and J ends, which lost 2 bases and 4 bases, there was a span of 9 bases. Germline assignment: CDR1 MNHEY and CDR2 SMNVEV (reference sequence). The CDR3 has 13 amino acids. CDR3 sequence (DNA): TGTGCCAGCAGTTTAGGGGGCTGGTACGAGCAGTACTTC. Translation gives CASSLGGWYEQYF.

This clonotype occurred many times. The chain is built from TRBV30 and TRBJ1-1; D is unresolved. Germline V CDR1 and CDR2: GTSNPN, SVGIG (reference sequence). This CDR3 is 13 amino acids long. V lost 5 bases, J lost 0 bases, and 10 bases lay in between. CDR3 nucleotides: TGTGCCTGGGCCGGGCAGGTGAACACTGAAGCTTTCTTT. Amino acids: CAWAGQVNTEAFF.

This chain links TRBV19 with TRBJ1-5; D might be TRBD1 (5 bases). With 5 bases removed from V and 7 bases from J, the gap between germline ends came to 15 bases. Germline CDR1 LNHDA, CDR2 SQIVND (reference sequence). The CDR3 length is 14 residues. CDR3 nucleotide sequence: TGTGCCAGTAGTCCAGCAGGGATTTCCCAGCCCCAGCATTTT. Protein product: CASSPAGISQPQHF.

Details on this clonotype: This may stem from a read error, because a much larger clone lies one nucleotide away. This rearrangement joins TRBV5-1 to TRBJ2-7, with a weak D call TRBD2 (7 bases). Germline V gives CDR1 SGHRS, CDR2 YFSETQ. The V and J ends lost 4 bases and 3 bases respectively, with 20 bases between them. The CDR3 loop spans 16 amino acids. CDR3 amino acids: CASSLYRDGGHYEQYF. CDR3 DNA: TGCGCCAGCAGCCTATACCGGGACGGGGGGCACTACGAGCAGTACTTC.

This clonotype has ten or more counts. V gene TRBV11-3 combines with J gene TRBJ2-1, with D uncertain. Germline loops: CDR1 SGHNT, CDR2 YENEEA. The CDR3 covers 14 residues. V gave up 1 base and J gave up 4 bases, with 8 bases separating them. In nucleotides, the CDR3 is TGTGCCAGCAGCTTAGGTACCCGATACAATGAGCAGTTCTTC. It yields the protein CASSLGTRYNEQFF. The variable domain in full, with the rest retrieved from reference TRBV11-3 and TRBJ2-1, is EAGVVQSPRYKIIEKKQPVAFWCNPISGHNTLYWYLQNLGQGPELLIRYENEEAVDDSQLPKDRFSAERLKGVDSTLKIQPAELGDSAVYLCASSLGTRYNEQFFGPGTRLTVL.

This chain connects TRBV7-8 to TRBJ2-7, with D uncertain. This CDR3 spans 13 amino acids. Germline loops: CDR1 SGHVS, CDR2 FQNEAQ. V was cut by 5 bases and J by 2 bases, with 10 bases left in between. The CDR3: CASSPYMTYEQYF. CDR3 nucleotide sequence: TGTGCCAGCAGCCCCTACATGACCTACGAGCAGTACTTC.

The chain carries TRBV6-1 and TRBJ2-6; no firm D call. The CDR3 contains 15 residues. CDR1 MNHNS and CDR2 SASEGT come from the germline V gene. V lost 7 bases, J lost 0 bases, and 10 bases lay in between. CDR3: CASTNRVSGANVLTF. CDR3 nucleotide sequence: TGTGCCAGCACCAACAGAGTCTCTGGGGCCAACGTCCTGACTTTC.

V and J are TRBV11-3 and TRBJ2-2; 8 positions agree with TRBD2. This CDR3 is built from 17 residues. The V and J ends lost 4 bases and 6 bases, in that order; junction bases with no gene match: 13. Per germline, CDR1 SGHNT and CDR2 YENEEA. CDR3: CASSWGYSGMGSGELFF. The CDR3 DNA sequence: TGTGCCAGCAGCTGGGGGTATAGCGGGATGGGATCCGGGGAGCTGTTTTTT.

In this sample, this clonotype turned up many times. The V and J genes are TRBV20-1 and TRBJ2-1; no clear D gene. Between the trimmed V and J ends, which lost 3 bases and 7 bases, there was a span of 10 bases. Germline CDR1 and CDR2: DFQATT and SNEGSKA (reference sequence). This CDR3 contains 12 residues. The CDR3 spells CSARIGGNEQFF. The CDR3 DNA sequence: TGCAGTGCTAGGATAGGCGGAAATGAGCAGTTCTTC.

This clonotype appeared many times. The chain links TRBV30 to TRBJ2-1, with TRBD2 identical over 15 bases. The CDR3 spans 15 residues. Germline V CDR1 and CDR2: GTSNPN, SVGIG (reference sequence). The trim removed 0 bases at V and 7 bases at J, leaving 1 base unmatched. The CDR3, as DNA: TGTGCCTGGAGTGTCGGACTAGCGGGAGGGAATGAGCAGTTCTTC. Translated, it gives CAWSVGLAGGNEQFF.

This chain links TRBV2 with TRBJ1-1, with D possibly being TRBD1 (6 bases). V lost 2 bases and J lost 6, with 13 bases in between. CDR1 SNHLY and CDR2 FYNNEI come from the germline V gene. This CDR3 spans 14 amino acids. The CDR3 DNA reads as TGTGCCAGCAGTGAATTTGGGGGGCAGGCTGAAGCTTTCTTT. Protein sequence: CASSEFGGQAEAFF. Based on the CDR3 plus reference TRBV2 and TRBJ1-1, the full variable domain is EPEVTQTPSHQVTQMGQEVILRCVPISNHLYFYWYRQILGQKVEFLVSFYNNEISEKSEIFDDQFSVERPDGSNFTLKIRSTKLEDSAMYFCASSEFGGQAEAFFGQGTRLTVV.

The rearrangement links TRBV19 to TRBJ2-3; 8 positions match TRBD2. Per the germline V gene, CDR1 is LNHDA and CDR2 is SQIVND (reference sequence). The CDR3 runs 14 residues. The V and J ends lost 10 bases and 1 base, in that order; junction bases with no gene match: 7. CDR3 region: CANTSGSRTDTQYF. Here the CDR3 DNA reads TGTGCCAATACCAGCGGGAGCCGCACAGATACGCAGTATTTT.

The J gene is TRBJ2-7, the V gene TRBV12-3 or TRBV12-4, with D tentatively TRBD1 or TRBD2 (6 bases each). This CDR3 is built from 13 residues. The V gene lost 6 bases and the J gene lost 5 bases, with 14 bases spanning the gap. CDR3 coding DNA: TGTGCCAGCAGCCAGGGGACTCCTAACGAGCAGTACTTC. This codes for CASSQGTPNEQYF.

In its sample, this clonotype was seen many times. The rearrangement links TRBV19 to TRBJ2-3; D unclear. Per the germline V gene, CDR1 is LNHDA and CDR2 is SQIVND (reference sequence). The CDR3 consists of 13 residues. Trimming removed 3 bases from V and 4 bases from J, with 8 bases in between. CDR3 amino acids: CASSMWSADTQYF. The CDR3 coding sequence is TGTGCCAGTAGTATGTGGTCCGCAGATACGCAGTATTTT.

The V gene is TRBV11-2, the J gene TRBJ1-1; D not certain. V lost 2 bases to trimming and J lost 1 base, with 5 bases between them. This CDR3 has 13 amino acids. CDR1 SGHAT and CDR2 FQNNGV come from the germline V gene. In DNA form, the CDR3 reads TGTGCCAGCAGCTTACTTTCGAACACTGAAGCTTTCTTT. Translated, it gives CASSLLSNTEAFF. The full variable domain, its missing parts supplied by reference TRBV11-2 and TRBJ1-1, is EAGVAQSPRYKIIEKRQSVAFWCNPISGHATLYWYQQILGQGPKLLIQFQNNGVVDDSQLPKDRFSAERLKGVDSTLKIQPAKLEDSAVYLCASSLLSNTEAFFGQGTRLTVV.

This clonotype was seen at least ten times. This rearrangement joins TRBV2 to TRBJ2-3, with 7 positions matching TRBD1. The CDR3 sequence is 15 residues long. J lost 8 bases, V lost 9 bases, and 17 bases had no gene match. CDR1 and CDR2 from the germline V gene are SNHLY and FYNNEI. In DNA form, the CDR3 reads TGTGCCAGTGTAATTTCCAGACAGGGTGAGGGTACGCAGTATTTT. This translates into CASVISRQGEGTQYF.

The rearrangement joins TRBV2 to TRBJ2-1; 9 bases are shared with TRBD2. CDR3 length: 15 residues. Per germline, CDR1 SNHLY and CDR2 FYNNEI. J gave up 9 bases and V 0 bases, and 6 bases lay outside the gene matches. This CDR3 is CASSEASGSSAEQFF. DNA for the CDR3: TGTGCCAGCAGTGAAGCTAGCGGGAGTAGTGCTGAGCAGTTCTTC.

This clonotype has ten or more counts. The chain uses TRBV6-1 and TRBJ1-1; D unclear. Trimming shortened V by 7 bases and J by 1 base, and 10 bases separated the two germline ends. This CDR3 contains 13 residues. Looked up from germline, CDR1 is MNHNS and CDR2 is SASEGT. The CDR3 is CASTLGRNTEAFF. The DNA of the CDR3 is TGTGCCAGCACCCTAGGAAGGAACACTGAAGCTTTCTTT.

Ten or more counts support this clonotype. V gene TRBV30 combines with J gene TRBJ1-5, with D possibly matching TRBD1 (6 bases). Per germline, CDR1 GTSNPN and CDR2 SVGIG (reference sequence). Trimming took 1 base from V and 4 from J, leaving 8 bases between them. The CDR3 consists of 13 residues. The DNA for the CDR3 is TGTGCCTGGAGTGATGACAGGAATCAGCCCCAGCATTTT. Encoded protein: CAWSDDRNQPQHF.

The V and J genes are TRBV19 and TRBJ2-1; TRBD2 matches at 10 bases. V was clipped by 5 bases and J by 4 bases; unmatched bases: 5. Germline lookup yields CDR1 LNHDA and CDR2 SQIVND (reference sequence). The CDR3 runs 15 residues. CDR3 sequence (DNA): TGTGCCAGTAGTCGACTAGCGGGTCCTTACAATGAGCAGTTCTTC. Translated: CASSRLAGPYNEQFF.